This TCR beta chain originates from a study of blood T cells in healthy people across ages. No fewer than 6 million PBMCs went into each sample. Whole-study findings and limits: It was the long-lived donors that had more naive CD4+ cells and higher diversity than aged donors.

With 3 bases removed from V and 4 bases from J, the gap between germline ends came to 9 bases. The CDR3 consists of 13 residues. The germline V gene encodes CDR1 MGHDK and CDR2 SYGVNS. Primed by a sample-barcoded 5' primer and a J-beta primer mix, a second PCR proceeded for 7 to 11 cycles. MiXCR, applied by TCRdb to the 5' RACE reads, yields one record per CDR3 protein. The table lists hundreds of thousands of distinct CDR3 sequences, 24% of them singletons. In this sample, this clonotype turned up a few times. Its antigen is undetermined. This sample also appeared in a second study, on T cells of mothers and their children. That source notes: Donors comprised a few healthy Caucasian mothers plus their six children. cDNA was synthesized from all extracted RNA at around 1.6 ug per reaction.

The J gene is TRBJ1-2, the V gene TRBV25-1, with unresolved D. The clonotype comes from a boy aged 5 to 17 in good health. The sample was blood. CDR3 loop: CASSEGQSYGYTF. CDR3 DNA sequence: TGTGCCAGCAGTGAGGGCCAGAGCTATGGCTACACCTTC.